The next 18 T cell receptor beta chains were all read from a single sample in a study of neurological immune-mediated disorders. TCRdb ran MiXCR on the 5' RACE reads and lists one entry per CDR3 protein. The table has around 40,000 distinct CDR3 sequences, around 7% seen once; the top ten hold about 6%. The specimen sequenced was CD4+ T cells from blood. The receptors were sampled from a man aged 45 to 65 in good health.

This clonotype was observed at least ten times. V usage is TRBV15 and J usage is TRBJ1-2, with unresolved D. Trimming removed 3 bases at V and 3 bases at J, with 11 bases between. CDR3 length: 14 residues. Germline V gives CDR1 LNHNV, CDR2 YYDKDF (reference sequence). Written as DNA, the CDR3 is TGTGCCACCAGCAGCGGCCGGCTTGACTATGGCTACACCTTC. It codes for CATSSGRLDYGYTF.

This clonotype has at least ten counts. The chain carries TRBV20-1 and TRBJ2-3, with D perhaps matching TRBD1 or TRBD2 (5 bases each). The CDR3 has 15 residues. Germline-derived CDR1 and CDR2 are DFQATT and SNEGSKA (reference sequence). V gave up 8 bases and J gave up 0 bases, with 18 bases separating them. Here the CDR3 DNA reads TGCAGTCCCTCGGGGCTCCTCATTAGCACAGATACGCAGTATTTT. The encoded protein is CSPSGLLISTDTQYF.

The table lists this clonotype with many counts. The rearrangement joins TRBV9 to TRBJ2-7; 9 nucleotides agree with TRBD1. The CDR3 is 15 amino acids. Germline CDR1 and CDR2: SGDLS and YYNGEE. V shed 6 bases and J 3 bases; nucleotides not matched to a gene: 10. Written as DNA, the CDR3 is TGTGCCAGCACCCGAGGGGACAGGGAACGCTACGAGCAGTACTTC. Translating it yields CASTRGDRERYEQYF.

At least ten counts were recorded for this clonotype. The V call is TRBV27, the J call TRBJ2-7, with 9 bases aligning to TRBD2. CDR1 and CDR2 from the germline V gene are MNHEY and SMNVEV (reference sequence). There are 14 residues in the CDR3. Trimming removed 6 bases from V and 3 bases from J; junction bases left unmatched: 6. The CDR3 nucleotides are TGTGCCAGCAGCCGGGGACTAGCTGTCTACGAGCAGTACTTC. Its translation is CASSRGLAVYEQYF.

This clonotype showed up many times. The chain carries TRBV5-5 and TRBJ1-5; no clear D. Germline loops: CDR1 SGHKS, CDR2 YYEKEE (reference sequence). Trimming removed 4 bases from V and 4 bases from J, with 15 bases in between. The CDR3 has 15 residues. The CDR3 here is CASSPERSFNQPQHF. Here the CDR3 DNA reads TGTGCCAGCAGCCCCGAACGGTCCTTTAATCAGCCCCAGCATTTT. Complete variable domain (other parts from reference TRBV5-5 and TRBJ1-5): DAGVTQSPTHLIKTRGQQVTLRCSPISGHKSVSWYQQVLGQGPQFIFQYYEKEERGRGNFPDRFSARQFPNYSSELNVNALLLGDSALYLCASSPERSFNQPQHFGDGTRLSIL.

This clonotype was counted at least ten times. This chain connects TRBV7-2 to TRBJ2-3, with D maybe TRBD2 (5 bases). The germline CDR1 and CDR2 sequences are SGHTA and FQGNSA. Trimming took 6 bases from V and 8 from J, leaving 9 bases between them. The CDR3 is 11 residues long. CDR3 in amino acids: CASSQEATQYF. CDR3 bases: TGTGCCAGCAGTCAGGAGGCTACGCAGTATTTT.

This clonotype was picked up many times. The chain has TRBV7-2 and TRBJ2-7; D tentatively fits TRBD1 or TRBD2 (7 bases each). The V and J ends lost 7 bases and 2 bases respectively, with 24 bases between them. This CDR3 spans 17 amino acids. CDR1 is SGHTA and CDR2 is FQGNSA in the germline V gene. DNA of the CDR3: TGTGCCAGCACCCCCCTCGGGGAGGGGGCGCTACCCTACGAGCAGTACTTC. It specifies CASTPLGEGALPYEQYF.

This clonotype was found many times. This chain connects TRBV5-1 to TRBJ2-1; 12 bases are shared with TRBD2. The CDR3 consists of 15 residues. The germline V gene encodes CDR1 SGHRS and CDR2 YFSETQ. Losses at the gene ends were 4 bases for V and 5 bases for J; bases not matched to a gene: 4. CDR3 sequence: CASSDGLAGNNEQFF. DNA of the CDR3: TGCGCCAGCAGCGACGGACTAGCGGGAAACAATGAGCAGTTCTTC.

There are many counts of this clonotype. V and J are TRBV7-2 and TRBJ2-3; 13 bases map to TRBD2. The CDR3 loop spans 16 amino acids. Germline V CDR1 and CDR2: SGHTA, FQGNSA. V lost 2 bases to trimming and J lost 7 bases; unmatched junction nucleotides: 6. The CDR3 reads CASSLKPGLAGNTQYF. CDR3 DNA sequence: TGTGCCAGCAGCTTAAAACCGGGACTAGCGGGAAATACGCAGTATTTT.

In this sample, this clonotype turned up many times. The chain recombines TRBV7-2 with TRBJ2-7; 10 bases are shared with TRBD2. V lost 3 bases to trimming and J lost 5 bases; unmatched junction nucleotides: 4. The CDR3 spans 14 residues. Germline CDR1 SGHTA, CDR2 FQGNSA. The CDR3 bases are TGTGCCAGCAGCTTCGGGACTAGCGCCCACGAGCAGTACTTC. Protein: CASSFGTSAHEQYF.

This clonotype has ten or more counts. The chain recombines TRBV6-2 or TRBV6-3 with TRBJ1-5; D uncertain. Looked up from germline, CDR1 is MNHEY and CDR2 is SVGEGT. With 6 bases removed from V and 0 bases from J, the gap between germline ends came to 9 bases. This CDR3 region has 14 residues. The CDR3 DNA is TGTGCCAGCAGACGACCCAGTAGCAATCAGCCCCAGCATTTT. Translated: CASRRPSSNQPQHF.

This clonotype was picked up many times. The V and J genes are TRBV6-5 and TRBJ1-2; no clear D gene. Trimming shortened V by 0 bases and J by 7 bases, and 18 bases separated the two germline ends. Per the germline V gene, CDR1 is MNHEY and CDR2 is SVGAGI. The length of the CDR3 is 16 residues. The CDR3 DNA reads TGTGCCAGCAGTTACTCTCCGACGGAGTTGCGGGTTGGCTACACCTTC. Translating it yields CASSYSPTELRVGYTF.

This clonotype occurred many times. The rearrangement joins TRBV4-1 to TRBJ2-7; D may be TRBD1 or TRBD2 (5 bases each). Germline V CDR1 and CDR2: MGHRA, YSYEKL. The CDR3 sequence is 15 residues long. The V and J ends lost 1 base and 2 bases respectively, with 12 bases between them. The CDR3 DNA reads TGCGCCAGCAGCCAAGGGAGGTCCAGGGCCTACGAGCAGTACTTC. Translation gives CASSQGRSRAYEQYF.

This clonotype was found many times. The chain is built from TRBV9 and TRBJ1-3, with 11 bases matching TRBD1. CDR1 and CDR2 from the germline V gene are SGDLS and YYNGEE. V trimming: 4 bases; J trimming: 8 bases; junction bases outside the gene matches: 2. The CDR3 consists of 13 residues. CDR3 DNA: TGTGCCAGCAGCAAGGGACAGGGGGACACCATATATTTT. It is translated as CASSKGQGDTIYF.

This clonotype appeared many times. This chain's CDR3 is CASSARPGVVTGELFF. The CDR3 DNA reads TGTGCCAGCAGCGCACGGCCAGGGGTAGTCACCGGGGAGCTGTTTTTT. The chain is built from TRBV9 and TRBJ2-2; D perhaps matches TRBD1 (6 bases). Deletions cut 3 bases from V and 4 bases from J, with 16 bases between. This CDR3 contains 16 residues. The germline CDR1 and CDR2 sequences are SGDLS and YYNGEE.

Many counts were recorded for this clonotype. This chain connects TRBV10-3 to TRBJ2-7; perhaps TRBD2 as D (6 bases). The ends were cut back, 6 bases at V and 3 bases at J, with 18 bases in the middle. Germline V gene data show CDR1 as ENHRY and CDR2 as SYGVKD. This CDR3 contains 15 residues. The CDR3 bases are TGTGCCATCAGCCCGGGGCAAACCGGGGGCTACGAGCAGTACTTC. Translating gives CAISPGQTGGYEQYF.

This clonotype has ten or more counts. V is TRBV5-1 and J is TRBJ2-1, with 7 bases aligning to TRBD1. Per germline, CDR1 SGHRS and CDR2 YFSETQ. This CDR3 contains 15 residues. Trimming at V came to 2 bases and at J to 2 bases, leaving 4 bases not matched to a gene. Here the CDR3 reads CASSLQGPTYNEQFF. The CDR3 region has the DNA TGCGCCAGCAGCTTACAGGGGCCCACCTACAATGAGCAGTTCTTC.

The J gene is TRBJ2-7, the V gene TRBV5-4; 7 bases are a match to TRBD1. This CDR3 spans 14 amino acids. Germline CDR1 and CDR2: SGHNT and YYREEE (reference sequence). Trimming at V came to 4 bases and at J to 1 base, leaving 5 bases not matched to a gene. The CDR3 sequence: CASSSWGQSYEQYF. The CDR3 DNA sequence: TGTGCCAGCAGCAGCTGGGGACAGTCCTACGAGCAGTACTTC.